This TCR beta chain stems from a study of blood T cell repertoires in COVID-19. In the study overall: COVID-19 samples, acute and convalescent, were from the United States, Italy and Spain. The analysed material was cDNA or gDNA that came from T cells, B-cell-depleted T cells, or PBMCs.

There are 14 residues in the CDR3. Germline CDR1 is SNHLY and CDR2 is FYNNEI. V shed 4 bases and J 8 bases; nucleotides not matched to a gene: 7. In the original processing: Quantification of nucleated cells was approximated via reference gene primer amplification. Some clones are missing from TCRdb's copy, which holds only in-frame ones; the method was immunoSEQ multiplex PCR. D and trimming were read from the DNA, whereas the V and J calls and clone size are those reported in that table. The sample contains over 85,000 clones, roughly 80% of which appear only once. The sequence came from an older woman with acute or convalescent COVID-19. V and J are TRBV2 and TRBJ1-4; 7 positions agree with TRBD1. Source material: peripheral blood. The CDR3, as DNA: TGTGCCAGCAGTGTAAACAGGGGAGGAGAAAAACTGTTTTTT. Encoded protein: CASSVNRGGEKLFF.